This T cell receptor (beta chain) emerged from a study of blood T cell repertoires in COVID-19. Profiling relied on immunoSEQ multiplex PCR, and the TCRdb table lists in-frame clones only, not all of them. This sample carries 110,000 to 150,000 clones, roughly three quarters of them seen once, and the ten largest clones take roughly 5.6%. V was clipped by 4 bases and J by 0 bases; unmatched bases: 16. CDR3 length: 20 residues. Germline-derived CDR1 and CDR2 are SNHLY and FYNNEI. The source of this sequence is a woman aged 50 to 60 who had recovered from COVID-19. V gene TRBV2 combines with J gene TRBJ2-2; 8 bases align to TRBD1. The sample was PBMCs or T cells enriched from blood (not recorded which). CDR3 coding DNA: TGTGCCAGCAGTGCCCTACCGGGACAGGAACTTTCGTCGAACACCGGGGAGCTGTTTTTT. Its protein product is CASSALPGQELSSNTGELFF.